The source of this TCR beta chain is a study of Graves' ophthalmopathy and Graves' hyperthyroidism (dated by TCRdb to 2017 to 2018). Regarding the complete study: Hyperthyroidism was defined as stable when no progression to ophthalmopathy occurred within 18 months of follow-up. To tell Graves' ophthalmopathy apart from Graves' hyperthyroidism, and to predict which patients would progress to ophthalmopathy, the study relied on TCR beta repertoire signatures. In total, 135 blood samples were TCR-sequenced: approximately 40 ophthalmopathy, 75 hyperthyroidism and 17 hyperthyroidism-to-ophthalmopathy patients. To explore V-J signatures distinguishing ophthalmopathy from hyperthyroidism, a discovery set of around 100 patients (roughly 45 ophthalmopathy, over 55 stable hyperthyroidism) was enrolled. An independent validation cohort comprised 18 hyperthyroidism patients and some 16 patients who later progressed from hyperthyroidism to ophthalmopathy. In five or six hyperthyroidism patients, T-cell repertoires of thyroid tissue and blood were compared. After sampling, hyperthyroidism patients received methimazole starting at 30 mg daily, and ophthalmopathy patients received high-dose intravenous methylprednisolone.

The hyperthyroidism patients were 18 to 65 years old and newly diagnosed, with a disease duration of less than 2 months. Patients with other autoimmune diseases, uncontrolled infections, pregnancy or lactation were excluded. Diagnosis relied on clinical symptoms, serum thyroxine, TRAb, thyroid ultrasound and orbital computed tomography. Trizol reagent was used to extract the total RNA, and its quality was then checked on an Agilent 2100 Bioanalyzer. Points on this clonotype: The target of this receptor is not known. The sample holds no much larger clone one base away, and base qualities are not on file.

For repertoire sequencing, TCR beta CDR3 regions were amplified from RNA transcripts. HTBI primers and the Qiagen OneStep RT-PCR kit were used in a first-round RT-PCR, which was followed by a second-round multiplex PCR, size selection and purification. Libraries were sequenced on an Illumina HiSeq2000 using paired-end 100 bp reads. In the paper's pipeline: SOAPnuke was used for read processing, and reads with adapters, uncalled bases, a mean Phred below 15, or no exact constant-primer or identifier match were discarded. High-quality paired reads were merged with COPE v1.2.5. Each unique nucleotide sequence was treated as a clonotype, and MiTCR v1.1 was used to align the clonotypes to the IMGT TRB V, D and J references. Analysis was restricted to V-J combinations with a frequency above 0.0001, which covered 99.2% of repertoires. For each V-J combination, a TCR clonal expansion and chaos score was defined as the ratio of F50 clonal expansion to chaos observed in the TCRdist matrix. Welch's t-statistics and random forest were used to reduce features to 10 to 15 V-J combinations, which were fed into a naive Bayes classifier. The similarity between thyroid and blood repertoires was quantified using the Morisita-Horn index. Starting from the raw public reads, TCRdb applied fastp trimming at Q25, assembled clones with MiXCR and retained in-frame beta chains. Entries are consolidated by CDR3 protein sequence, retaining the most common genes and DNA. The V and J calls come from TCRdb's annotation, not from the publication. In this sample the table shows approximately 1.2 million distinct CDR3 sequences, roughly 35% of which occur a single time. The top ten clonotypes cover over 8.5% of the sample.

Findings and caveats that apply to the study as a whole: In cross-validation, the 13-signature model distinguished ophthalmopathy from stable hyperthyroidism with just over 85% sensitivity and approximately 81% specificity, and in the test set the corresponding values were roughly 80% and 76%. Sample size was not statistically predetermined, and group allocation was not concealed from the investigators. In validation, the model predicted ophthalmopathy progression with more than 55% sensitivity and roughly 72% specificity; eleven to twelve predicted patients were CT-confirmed with GO in a median of approximately 6.5 months. Most expanded thyroid clonotypes with a frequency above 0.001 also appeared in blood, which suggests that blood repertoires may reflect the immune response in the thyroid.

V is cut by 1 base and J by 8 bases, and the space between the germline ends is 20 bases. The germline V gene supplies CDR1 SGHTA and CDR2 FQGNSA. Counted from cysteine to phenylalanine, this CDR3 has 16 amino acids. Solely the CDR3 DNA is kept, with 48 bases framed from the first base. Recombination connected TRBV7-2 to TRBJ1-2; the best D guess is TRBD1, with 6 bases matching. Sequenced input: peripheral blood or thyroid tissue (not recorded which). The source of this sequence is an adult man with Graves' hyperthyroidism. The bases read TGTGCCAGCAGCTTAGTGGGATGGGACACACGAGCGGGCTACACCTTC. This encodes CASSLVGWDTRAGYTF.